This TCR beta chain comes out of a study of cytomegalovirus exposure and HLA in healthy donors. Donors likely had unrecorded immune exposures despite being nominally healthy when sampled. On this clone: As yet, its antigen is unknown.

CDR3 size: 19 residues. After removal of 0 bases from V and 3 bases from J, the junction contained 14 bases not matched to a gene. Use of 60 Vbeta and 13 Jbeta primers characterized the PCR. The data were produced by immunoSEQ multiplex PCR, yet TCRdb's version contains in-frame clones alone and is incomplete. The sample lists about 180,000 clones, almost 85% seen once, with about 0.5% in the top ten. The study, taken as a whole, reports: Some V segments, TRBV6-2 and TRBV6-3 among them, were indistinguishable and were therefore excluded. With high specificity and sensitivity, the classifier reportedly diagnosed cytomegalovirus status. Common viral pathogens seemed, in a later analysis, to connect with several of the most significant clusters.

The V gene is TRBV23-1, the J gene TRBJ1-3, with 7 positions matching TRBD1. TRBV23-1 is an ORF, and what it does is uncertain. The source is a woman in her forties or fifties in good health and CMV-seronegative. Sequencing input: PBMCs. The CDR3 sequence is CASSQSSKADREVGNTIYF. CDR3 nucleotide sequence: TGCGCCAGCAGTCAATCATCCAAAGCAGACAGGGAAGTTGGAAACACCATATATTTT.